This TCR beta chain appears in the sequencing data of a study of molecular identifiers for immune sequencing clone quantification. Trimming cost V 0 bases and J 4 bases, with 8 bases left between them. This CDR3 is built from 14 residues. The V gene's germline CDR1 is MGHRA and CDR2 YSYEKL. This clonotype has a count of ten or more. TCRdb re-derived calls from the PCR reads in MiXCR, one entry per CDR3 protein. This table holds about 500,000 distinct CDR3 sequences, roughly a fifth found once. This rearrangement joins TRBV4-1 to TRBJ2-3, with D perhaps TRBD2 (6 bases). The clonotype originates from a human donor in good health. Some libraries in this study had Jurkat cell RNA spiked in. The material sequenced was naive CD8+ T cells from blood, with Jurkat cell RNA spiked in. As to subset: FACS-sorted CD8+CD4-CCR7+CD45RA+ naive T cells. CDR3 bases: TGCGCCAGCAGCCAAGAAACTAGCTCAGATACGCAGTATTTT. Translating it yields CASSQETSSDTQYF.